This paragraph reports one T cell receptor beta chain. The CDR3 contains 11 residues. V lost 4 bases and J lost 7, with 8 bases in between. Germline V gives CDR1 SGDLS, CDR2 YYNGEE. These data are taken from a study of blood T cell repertoires in COVID-19. Clones were read by immunoSEQ multiplex PCR, and TCRdb kept only the in-frame ones, dropping some. The repertoire holds approximately 59,000 clones, with 80% to 90% as singletons. This chain links TRBV9 with TRBJ1-1; tentatively, D is TRBD1 (6 bases). Material for sequencing was peripheral blood. This receptor was identified in a human donor in a cohort sampled during active COVID-19. The CDR3 sequence is CASSPDSEAFF. The CDR3 coding sequence is TGTGCCAGCAGCCCGGACAGTGAAGCTTTCTTT.